This TCR beta chain was found in a study of T cells in Graves' hyperthyroidism and ophthalmopathy. The CDR3 length is 13 residues. V was pared by 0 bases and J by 4 bases, with 6 bases between. Germline V gives CDR1 SGHRS, CDR2 YFSETQ. Diagnosis relied on clinical symptoms, serum thyroxine and TRAb, thyroid ultrasound and orbital computed tomography. TCR beta CDR3 regions were amplified from RNA transcripts. When the TCR CDR3 underwent first-round RT-PCR, the HTBI primer set was used. Using its own MiXCR run on the multiplex PCR reads, TCRdb lists one record per CDR3 protein. The sample carries around 700,000 distinct CDR3 sequences, 18% recorded once. This clonotype was observed at least ten times.

This receptor was identified in a woman in her 50s with Graves' hyperthyroidism that later progressed to Graves' ophthalmopathy. V usage is TRBV5-1 and J usage is TRBJ2-3; D is possibly TRBD2 (6 bases). Material: blood. The CDR3 sequence: CASSLAGADTQYF. The DNA for the CDR3 is TGCGCCAGCAGCTTGGCGGGGGCAGATACGCAGTATTTT.